This TCR beta chain was captured by sequencing in a study of T-cell reconstitution after alpha-beta-depleted transplantation in children. Germline assignment: CDR1 GTSNPN and CDR2 SVGIG (reference sequence). CDR3 length equals 17 residues. Trimming took 3 bases from V and 6 from J; bases not matched to a gene: 12. Unique molecular identifiers were used to barcode this TCRbeta library. One entry per CDR3 protein, called by TCRdb with MiXCR from the PCR reads. The sample shows 500,000 or so distinct CDR3 sequences, over 25% of them seen only once. The chain links TRBV30 to TRBJ2-7, with 15 positions matching TRBD2. The source was PBMCs from the stem cell graft donor, collected from the stem cell graft. The TCR was taken from a human donor who donated a stem cell graft to a child with aplastic anemia. The DNA of the CDR3 is TGTGCCTGGAGCGGACTAGCGGGAGGGCTATCCCCTTTCGAGCAGTACTTC. It translates to CAWSGLAGGLSPFEQYF.